Listed here are 24 T cell receptor beta chains from one sample, sequenced in a study of beta chain features in type 1 diabetes. Overall study findings and caveats: Among patients with Type 1 diabetes, TCRB CDR3s were moderately but significantly shorter in every one of the four CD4+ subsets.

Every bit of the isolated RNA underwent reverse transcription, so sequencing read expressed TCRB transcripts. Clones were sequenced by immunoSEQ multiplex PCR, and TCRdb holds only the in-frame ones, with some missing. The sample has 140,000 or so clones; about 13% are singletons. What these receptors recognize is not known. Sample: central memory CD4+ T cells from blood. The receptor source for this set is a young man with type 1 diabetes.

This clone was observed a few times. The genes are TRBV11-3 and TRBJ2-5; D possibly corresponds to TRBD2 (7 bases). Germline V gene lookup returns CDR1 SGHNT and CDR2 YENEEA. This CDR3 comprises 14 residues. V gave up 8 bases and J gave up 4 bases, with 17 bases separating them. This chain's CDR3 is CASSGGGAGETQYF. CDR3 nucleotide sequence: TGTGCCAGCTCCGGTGGGGGGGCCGGAGAGACCCAGTACTTC.

This clone appeared a few times. The genes are TRBV15 and TRBJ2-2; D is undetermined. The CDR3 sequence is 16 residues long. V lost 0 bases and J lost 2, with 10 bases in between. In germline, CDR1 is LNHNV, CDR2 YYDKDF (reference sequence). The CDR3 reads CATSRDFARNTGELFF. The CDR3 coding sequence is TGTGCCACCAGCAGAGATTTCGCTAGAAACACCGGGGAGCTGTTTTTT.

The gene calls are TRBV11-2 and TRBJ1-2; TRBD1 matches 7 bases. There are 14 residues in the CDR3. The germline gives CDR1 SGHAT, CDR2 FQNNGV. J gave up 7 bases and V 8 bases, and 13 bases lay outside the gene matches. This chain's CDR3 is CASRIGDSVSGYTF. The CDR3, as DNA: TGTGCCAGCCGGATAGGGGACAGCGTATCTGGCTACACCTTC.

This clone was seen ten or more times. The chain carries TRBV28 and TRBJ2-4, with 10 bases lining up with TRBD1. The CDR3 runs to 15 residues. V lost 3 bases and J lost 8; bases outside the gene matches: 7. Germline V lookup: CDR1 MDHEN, CDR2 SYDVKM. The CDR3 loop reads CASSFGDRGTDIQYF. Written as DNA, the CDR3 is TGTGCCAGCAGTTTCGGGGACAGGGGCACGGACATTCAGTACTTC.

This clone turned up a few times. The CDR3 DNA is TGTGCCAGCAGTGGGGTCGGGACTAGCTCTCCCTACGAGCAGTACTTC. This codes for CASSGVGTSSPYEQYF. V usage is TRBV27 and J usage is TRBJ2-7, with 9 bases identical to TRBD2. The V segment lost 5 bases and the J segment 2 bases; nucleotides outside the gene matches: 10. CDR1 and CDR2 from the germline V gene are MNHEY and SMNVEV (reference sequence). The CDR3 is made up of 16 amino acids.

The rearrangement uses TRBV19 and TRBJ1-2; 9 bases are a match to TRBD1. CDR3 length: 14 residues. The germline gives CDR1 LNHDA, CDR2 SQIVND (reference sequence). J lost 5 bases, V lost 5 bases, and 6 bases had no gene match. CDR3 region: CASSSDRGGYGYTF. The CDR3 DNA is TGTGCCAGTAGTTCGGACAGGGGTGGATATGGCTACACCTTC.

The V and J genes are TRBV25-1 and TRBJ1-2; the match to TRBD1 covers 7 bases. This CDR3 contains 16 residues. Germline lookup yields CDR1 MGHDK and CDR2 SYGVNS. The ends lost 2 bases at V and 8 bases at J; junction bases unmatched: 14. The CDR3: CASSERDSRPGVGYTF. CDR3 nucleotides: TGTGCCAGCAGTGAACGGGACAGCCGACCGGGAGTGGGCTACACCTTC.

The chain links TRBV5-1 to TRBJ1-1; the match to TRBD1 covers 8 bases. J gave up 1 base and V 0 bases, and 8 bases lay outside the gene matches. Germline V lookup: CDR1 SGHRS, CDR2 YFSETQ. The CDR3 totals 17 residues. CDR3 in amino acids: CASSLAAAGGWNTEAFF. In DNA form, the CDR3 reads TGCGCCAGCAGCTTGGCCGCGGCAGGGGGCTGGAACACTGAAGCTTTCTTT.

This clone occurred a few times. The chain employs TRBV15 and TRBJ1-5; possible D gene TRBD1, 5 bases. Germline V gene sequence: CDR1 LNHNV, CDR2 YYDKDF (reference sequence). V shed 8 bases and J shed 6 bases, with 17 bases lying between them. The CDR3 extends over 14 amino acids. CDR3 in amino acids: CATQDLGGSQPQHF. DNA of the CDR3: TGTGCCACCCAAGACCTCGGGGGGAGTCAGCCCCAGCATTTT.

This clone was recorded a few times. CDR3 in DNA: TGTGCCAGCAGTGAGGCGGGGGGTGAGACCCAGTACTTC. As protein: CASSEAGGETQYF. V and J are TRBV25-1 and TRBJ2-5; 8 nucleotides agree with TRBD2. J was trimmed by 5 bases and V by 3 bases; bases with no gene match: 2. The CDR3 spans 13 residues. Germline-derived CDR1 and CDR2 are MGHDK and SYGVNS. The complete variable domain, with remaining parts taken from reference TRBV25-1 and TRBJ2-5, reads EADIYQTPRYLVIGTGKKITLECSQTMGHDKMYWYQQDPGMELHLIHYSYGVNSTEKGDLSSESTVSRIRTEHFPLTLESARPSHTSQYLCASSEAGGETQYFGPGTRLLVL.

This clone has a handful of counts. Different DNA sequences within this sample yield the same CDR3. The chain combines TRBV5-6 with TRBJ2-7; unclear D gene. Germline V gene data show CDR1 as SGHDT and CDR2 as YYEEEE. Trimming pared 1 base from V and 3 bases from J, leaving 5 bases between. CDR3 size: 12 residues. The CDR3 coding sequence is TGTGCCAGCAGCTTGTCCAACTACGAGCAGTACTTC. It encodes CASSLSNYEQYF.

In nucleotides, the CDR3 is TGTGCCACCAGCAGAGAAGGCACTAGCGGGTACCAAGAGACCCAGTACTTC. This encodes CATSREGTSGYQETQYF. V gene TRBV15 combines with J gene TRBJ2-5; 9 bases are a match to TRBD2. This CDR3 spans 17 amino acids. Germline V gene sequence: CDR1 LNHNV, CDR2 YYDKDF (reference sequence). With 0 bases clipped from V and 0 bases from J, the junction kept 5 bases outside the gene matches.

This clone was detected a few times. The genes are TRBV28 and TRBJ1-5; D may be TRBD1 (6 bases). Trimming removed 6 bases at V and 9 bases at J, with 12 bases between. From germline, CDR1 is MDHEN and CDR2 SYDVKM. This CDR3 spans 12 amino acids. The CDR3 bases are TGTGCCAGCAGGATACAGGGAAGGCCCCAGCATTTT. Its translation: CASRIQGRPQHF. Full variable domain (missing parts from reference TRBV28 and TRBJ1-5): DVKVTQSSRYLVKRTGEKVFLECVQDMDHENMFWYRQDPGLGLRLIYFSYDVKMKEKGDIPEGYSVSREKKERFSLILESASTNQTSMYLCASRIQGRPQHFGDGTRLSIL.

This clone has a handful of counts. The chain joins TRBV6-1 to TRBJ2-7; D might be TRBD2 (6 bases). The V end was cut by 6 bases, the J end by 0 bases, with 9 bases between. CDR1 and CDR2 from the germline V gene are MNHNS and SASEGT. The CDR3 has 13 residues. Here the CDR3 reads CASRRDGSYEQYF. The CDR3, as DNA: TGTGCCAGCAGGCGGGACGGCTCCTACGAGCAGTACTTC.

In the case of this clone: A read error may account for a junction end that differs from germline. Other nucleotide sequences from this sample produce the same CDR3. The CDR3 loop is CASSAQGLAGNQETQYF. The CDR3 nucleotides are TGTGCCAGCAGCGCTCAGGGACTAGCGGGGAACCAAGAAACCCAGTACTTC. The J gene is TRBJ2-5, the V gene TRBV9; TRBD2 matches 13 bases. Germline V gene lookup returns CDR1 SGDLS and CDR2 YYNGEE. This CDR3 comprises 17 residues.

This clone has more than one count but fewer than ten. The chain couples TRBV4-2 to TRBJ1-1; no clear D gene. The germline gives CDR1 LGHNA, CDR2 YNFKEQ. The ends were cut back, 5 bases at V and 1 base at J, with 8 bases in the middle. There are 13 residues in the CDR3. DNA of the CDR3: TGTGCCAGCAGCGTTCAGGAGAACACTGAAGCTTTCTTT. It translates to CASSVQENTEAFF.

This clone was detected only a few times. J is TRBJ2-1 and V is TRBV13; D is unclear. CDR3 length: 19 residues. The V and J ends lost 1 base and 1 base respectively, with 20 bases between them. Germline CDR1 reads PRHDT; CDR2 reads FYEKMQ (reference sequence). The chain's CDR3 is CASSLVTIGPAGSYNEQFF. CDR3 nucleotides: TGTGCCAGCAGCTTAGTTACCATCGGACCGGCTGGGTCCTACAATGAGCAGTTCTTC.

This rearrangement joins TRBV10-3 to TRBJ2-2, with D maybe TRBD1 (5 bases). This CDR3 contains 16 residues. Per germline, CDR1 ENHRY and CDR2 SYGVKD. Trimming cost V 4 bases and J 1 base, with 13 bases left between them. In nucleotides, the CDR3 is TGTGCCATCAGTGTGTCCACAGGAAAGAACACCGGGGAGCTGTTTTTT. Its protein is CAISVSTGKNTGELFF.

This clone was seen more than once but under ten times. The CDR3 sequence is CASSLSVQGSYNEQFF. The CDR3 DNA reads TGTGCCAGCAGTTTATCAGTTCAGGGCTCCTACAATGAGCAGTTCTTC. The chain is built from TRBV27 and TRBJ2-1; D might be TRBD1 (5 bases). This CDR3 region has 16 residues. V was cut by 0 bases and J by 0 bases, with 9 bases left in between. The germline CDR1 and CDR2 sequences are MNHEY and SMNVEV (reference sequence).

The V gene is TRBV9, the J gene TRBJ2-7; 8 bases are a match to TRBD1. J was trimmed by 12 bases and V by 3 bases; bases with no gene match: 8. Per the germline V gene, CDR1 is SGDLS and CDR2 is YYNGEE. This CDR3 is built from 12 residues. CDR3 protein: CASSAGQGAPYF. The DNA for the CDR3 is TGTGCCAGCAGCGCCGGACAGGGCGCTCCGTACTTC.

The chain uses TRBV6-1 and TRBJ1-6; no clear D. The V end lost 8 bases, the J end lost 7 bases, and 12 bases lay between the germline ends. This CDR3 contains 13 residues. Germline loops: CDR1 MNHNS, CDR2 SASEGT. The DNA for the CDR3 is TGTGCCAGCGCCGAGAAGGTCAATTCACCCCTCCACTTT. Its translation: CASAEKVNSPLHF.

The chain employs TRBV4-2 and TRBJ2-3; possibly TRBD2 for D (7 bases). CDR3 length equals 17 residues. V dropped 4 bases and J dropped 2 bases, with 19 bases sitting between them. Germline V gives CDR1 LGHNA, CDR2 YNFKEQ. This chain's CDR3 is CASSPQKGGEYTDTQYF. The CDR3 DNA sequence: TGTGCCAGCAGCCCCCAGAAAGGGGGGGAGTACACAGATACGCAGTATTTT.

This clone was counted at least ten times. This chain uses TRBV30 with TRBJ1-6, with D hard to call. The germline gives CDR1 GTSNPN, CDR2 SVGIG (reference sequence). The CDR3 has 13 residues. Trimming pared 3 bases from V and 6 bases from J, leaving 9 bases between. The CDR3 spells CAWRLQANSPLHF. Written as DNA, the CDR3 is TGTGCCTGGAGATTGCAAGCTAATTCACCCCTCCACTTT.

This clone has more than one count but fewer than ten. Other DNA variants within this sample encode the same CDR3. The rearrangement links TRBV30 to TRBJ1-5; D is unresolved. Germline CDR1 is GTSNPN and CDR2 is SVGIG (reference sequence). Trimming shortened V by 2 bases and J by 2 bases, and 7 bases separated the two germline ends. The CDR3 has 13 amino acids. The CDR3 is CAWSWQGNQPQHF. CDR3 DNA: TGTGCCTGGAGTTGGCAGGGCAATCAGCCCCAGCATTTT.